This TCR beta chain was identified during a study of CD8 T cells in Susac syndrome. The sequenced target, TCR beta, came from blood CD8+ and CD4+ T cells. Control patients had untreated stable or active relapsing-remitting multiple sclerosis by revised McDonald criteria. V dropped 4 bases and J dropped 1; count of bases not matched to a gene: 7. The germline V gene has CDR1 GTSNPN and CDR2 SVGIG (reference sequence). The CDR3 length is 15 residues. An amount of RNA that ranged from roughly 0.45 to 1 ug was reverse transcribed with random hexamers. TCRdb fed the immunoSEQ multiplex PCR reads into MiXCR, producing one record per CDR3 protein. The repertoire holds approximately 170,000 distinct CDR3 sequences, with approximately 94% as singletons. Study-wide results and limits: The study recognized that the number of individuals in its TCR sequencing and HLA analysis was relatively small.

This clonotype was seen a handful of times. What it binds is not known. The V call is TRBV30, the J call TRBJ1-1; 9 bases agree with TRBD1. Sequencing was done on a sample of CD4+ T cells from PBMCs. The receptor was isolated from a human donor with multiple sclerosis. The CDR3 coding sequence is TGTGCCTGGATGGAGAAGGGACAGGGGAACACTGAAGCTTTCTTT. This gives the protein CAWMEKGQGNTEAFF.